This TCR beta chain was recovered during a study of blood T cells in healthy people across ages. As for the study in general: Capturing about one barcoded beta molecule per two T cells was achieved by template switching.

Trimming removed 6 bases from V and 2 bases from J, with 8 bases in between. Germline V CDR1 and CDR2: MGHDK, SYGVNS. CDR3 size: 14 residues. The amount of total RNA extracted per sample was at least 5.5 micrograms. Next came a second PCR, run for about 6 to 11 cycles, which used a sample-barcoded 5' primer along with a J-beta primer mix. A template-switch adaptor containing 12 random nucleotides labeled each cDNA molecule. TCRdb reprocessed the 5' RACE reads via MiXCR and lists one record per CDR3 protein. The sample consists of some 880,000 distinct CDR3 sequences, under 40% of them appearing once. Study-level results: When one million T cells were used, diversity estimates were thought to be underestimates.

This clonotype was detected a few times. The antigen is unknown. This chain links TRBV25-1 with TRBJ1-6; D is unclear. The sample taken for sequencing was blood. This receptor was obtained from a young man in good health. The CDR3 DNA is TGTGCCAGCAGCCCCCCCACCTATAATTCACCCCTCCACTTT. Encoded protein: CASSPPTYNSPLHF.